These 24 T cell receptor beta chains were all obtained from the same sample, sequenced in a study of shared clonotypes between healthy human individuals. Repertoires were generated with immunoSEQ multiplex PCR, while TCRdb's copy carries only in-frame clones and drops some. The repertoire consists of about 1.5 million clones, with 98% occurring once and the leading ten covering approximately 0.45%. Sequenced sample: naive CD4+ T cells sorted from blood. Stated subset: CD45RA+ positively selected. Receptor source: a man aged 25-45 years in good health.

The V and J genes are TRBV9 and TRBJ2-2; D unresolved. The germline gives CDR1 SGDLS, CDR2 YYNGEE. V lost 0 bases to trimming and J lost 6 bases, with 6 bases between them. The CDR3 runs 13 residues. The chain's CDR3 is CASSVVDAGELFF. The CDR3 DNA sequence: TGTGCCAGCAGCGTAGTTGACGCCGGGGAGCTGTTTTTT.

The V call is TRBV7-6, the J call TRBJ2-1; the D gene is possibly TRBD1 (6 bases). Germline V gives CDR1 SGHVS, CDR2 FNYEAQ. The CDR3 loop spans 16 amino acids. V was cut by 1 base and J by 0 bases, with 10 bases left in between. The CDR3 bases are TGTGCCAGCAGCTTAGTGGGGACAACCTCCTACAATGAGCAGTTCTTC. It codes for CASSLVGTTSYNEQFF.

The V and J genes are TRBV7-2 and TRBJ2-7; maybe TRBD2 (6 bases). The ends were cut back, 1 base at V and 5 bases at J, with 15 bases in the middle. There are 15 residues in the CDR3. Germline CDR1 SGHTA, CDR2 FQGNSA. CDR3: CASSLGDLGSDEQYF. CDR3 nucleotide sequence: TGTGCCAGCAGCTTAGGGGACCTCGGGAGCGACGAGCAGTACTTC. Using reference TRBV7-2 and TRBJ2-7 for the parts outside the CDR3, the full variable domain is GAGVSQSPSNKVTEKGKDVELRCDPISGHTALYWYRQSLGQGLEFLIYFQGNSAPDKSGLPSDRFSAERTGGSVSTLTIQRTQQEDSAVYLCASSLGDLGSDEQYFGPGTRLTVT.

J is TRBJ1-2 and V is TRBV5-4, with D maybe TRBD1 (6 bases). Germline CDR1 reads SGHNT; CDR2 reads YYREEE (reference sequence). The CDR3 length is 14 residues. Trimming removed 0 bases from V and 9 bases from J, with 15 bases in between. CDR3 nucleotide sequence: TGTGCCAGCAGCTTGGGGAACCCAGGGGTCCGCTACACCTTC. Its translation is CASSLGNPGVRYTF.

Remarks on this clone: Other DNA sequences within the sample encode an identical CDR3. The V gene is TRBV9, the J gene TRBJ2-7, with D hard to call. V lost 2 bases and J lost 0, with 6 bases in between. The CDR3 has 13 amino acids. Germline V CDR1 and CDR2: SGDLS, YYNGEE. The CDR3 sequence: CASSVGSSYEQYF. DNA of the CDR3: TGTGCCAGCAGCGTGGGCAGCTCCTACGAGCAGTACTTC.

The chain combines TRBV7-9 with TRBJ1-2; possibly TRBD1 for D (6 bases). The CDR3 contains 14 residues. The V gene's germline CDR1 is SEHNR and CDR2 FQNEAQ (reference sequence). Trimming cost V 2 bases and J 8 bases, with 15 bases left between them. CDR3: CASSLILGTRGYTF. The CDR3 DNA is TGTGCCAGCAGCTTAATACTCGGGACACGAGGCTACACCTTC.

The chain has TRBV7-2 and TRBJ2-2; the match to TRBD1 covers 9 bases. CDR1 and CDR2 from the germline V gene are SGHTA and FQGNSA. CDR3 length equals 16 residues. V shed 5 bases and J 5 bases; nucleotides not matched to a gene: 9. CDR3 loop: CASSRPGQGTTGELFF. The CDR3 DNA is TGTGCCAGCAGCCGTCCGGGACAGGGCACGACCGGGGAGCTGTTTTTT.

CDR3 residues: CASRLQGTLMNTEAFF. CDR3 DNA sequence: TGTGCCAGCAGGTTACAGGGGACCCTCATGAACACTGAAGCTTTCTTT. The V gene is TRBV2, the J gene TRBJ1-1, with 7 bases matching TRBD1. The V gene end was trimmed by 6 bases and the J gene end by 0 bases; junction bases not matched to a gene: 10. In germline, CDR1 is SNHLY, CDR2 FYNNEI. The CDR3 contains 16 residues.

The chain uses TRBV10-3 and TRBJ2-1, with D perhaps being TRBD1 or TRBD2 (5 bases each). CDR3 length: 16 residues. The V end lost 6 bases, the J end lost 3 bases, and 18 bases lay between the germline ends. Looked up from germline, CDR1 is ENHRY and CDR2 is SYGVKD. For the CDR3, the DNA is TGTGCCATCAGCCCGGCGGGCGAGGGGCTCTACAATGAGCAGTTCTTC. This encodes CAISPAGEGLYNEQFF.

The chain carries TRBV2 and TRBJ2-5; 9 bases map to TRBD2. J was trimmed by 5 bases and V by 4 bases; bases with no gene match: 11. The germline gives CDR1 SNHLY, CDR2 FYNNEI. CDR3 length: 16 amino acids. The CDR3 reads CASSGISGSGGETQYF. The DNA for the CDR3 is TGTGCCAGCAGTGGGATTAGCGGGAGCGGGGGGGAGACCCAGTACTTC.

This chain joins TRBV7-9 and TRBJ2-3; TRBD2 aligns across 7 bases. The germline gives CDR1 SEHNR, CDR2 FQNEAQ (reference sequence). This CDR3 has 16 amino acids. The ends lost 4 bases at V and 5 bases at J; junction bases unmatched: 12. The CDR3 DNA follows: TGTGCCAGCAGCTCAAGTCAGCGGGATTTCATAGATACGCAGTATTTT. Its protein is CASSSSQRDFIDTQYF.

This clone was detected once. Other nucleotide sequences in the sample specify the same CDR3. V is TRBV5-1 and J is TRBJ2-5; D is unclear. There are 12 residues in the CDR3. The germline gives CDR1 SGHRS, CDR2 YFSETQ. Trimming cost V 0 bases and J 5 bases, with 5 bases left between them. Here the CDR3 DNA reads TGCGCCAGCAGCTTGGGCAGTGAGACCCAGTACTTC. This sequence encodes CASSLGSETQYF.

V and J are TRBV28 and TRBJ2-1; tentative D call: TRBD2 (6 bases). The germline V and J ends were trimmed by 4 bases and 0 bases, with 7 bases remaining between them. The germline V gene encodes CDR1 MDHEN and CDR2 SYDVKM. The CDR3 has 14 residues. The CDR3 region has the DNA TGTGCCAGCAGTTACGGGGGCTCCTACAATGAGCAGTTCTTC. Amino acid sequence: CASSYGGSYNEQFF.

The chain joins TRBV27 to TRBJ2-3; 13 bases match TRBD2. The CDR3 consists of 16 residues. V lost 6 bases, J lost 6 bases, and 9 bases stayed unmatched. Germline loops: CDR1 MNHEY, CDR2 SMNVEV (reference sequence). DNA of the CDR3: TGTGCCAGCAGGGGATTACTAGCGGGAGGGCCGGATACGCAGTATTTT. It specifies CASRGLLAGGPDTQYF.

The genes are TRBV5-1 and TRBJ2-3; D not certain. V was cut by 4 bases and J by 0 bases, with 6 bases left in between. Germline V gives CDR1 SGHRS, CDR2 YFSETQ. The CDR3 contains 13 residues. The CDR3 protein is CASSADSTDTQYF. CDR3 DNA sequence: TGCGCCAGCAGCGCCGACAGCACAGATACGCAGTATTTT.

The rearrangement uses TRBV29-1 and TRBJ2-7; 7 nucleotides match TRBD2. Germline V gene data show CDR1 as SQVTM and CDR2 as ANQGSEA. This CDR3 has 14 residues. J was trimmed by 2 bases and V by 0 bases; bases with no gene match: 4. The CDR3 loop is CSVEEVAGAYEQYF. CDR3 coding DNA: TGCAGCGTTGAAGAGGTCGCGGGAGCCTACGAGCAGTACTTC.

Worth noting for this clone: Other nucleotide sequences in the sample specify the same CDR3. Here the CDR3 DNA reads TGTGCCAGCAGCCCCACCGGGGAGCTGTTTTTT. This codes for CASSPTGELFF. The rearrangement links TRBV6-6 to TRBJ2-2; D is uncertain. CDR3 length: 11 amino acids. The germline V and J ends were trimmed by 6 bases and 4 bases, with 3 bases remaining between them. Germline V gene lookup returns CDR1 MNHNY and CDR2 SVGAGI (reference sequence).

The chain recombines TRBV7-8 with TRBJ1-5; D is unclear. V gave up 1 base and J gave up 0 bases, with 4 bases separating them. This CDR3 has 14 amino acids. Germline CDR1 SGHVS, CDR2 FQNEAQ. The CDR3 DNA reads TGTGCCAGCAGCTTAGGAGATAGCAATCAGCCCCAGCATTTT. Encoded protein: CASSLGDSNQPQHF.

DNA for the CDR3: TGCGCCAGCAGCCAGACAGGGGGATCCTACAATGAGCAGTTCTTC. As protein: CASSQTGGSYNEQFF. The chain carries TRBV4-3 and TRBJ2-1; 9 bases agree with TRBD1. J lost 1 base, V lost 3 bases, and 1 base had no gene match. CDR1 is LGHNA and CDR2 is YSLEER in the germline V gene. This CDR3 has 15 residues.

The chain's CDR3 is CASSLQRWVYEQYF. In DNA form, the CDR3 reads TGTGCCAGCAGCTTACAAAGATGGGTCTACGAGCAGTACTTC. The V gene is TRBV11-2, the J gene TRBJ2-7; D not certain. This CDR3 contains 14 residues. V lost 2 bases, J lost 3 bases, and 11 bases lay in between. Per germline, CDR1 SGHAT and CDR2 FQNNGV.

Notes on this clone: Just one base apart from a much larger clone, this may be a read error. This sequence joins TRBV27 and TRBJ1-2, with no clear D. Trimming left V 6 bases short and J 1 base short, with 9 bases between. CDR1 and CDR2 from the germline V gene are MNHEY and SMNVEV (reference sequence). The CDR3 is 13 amino acids. Here the CDR3 reads CASSLTVNYGYTF. The CDR3 DNA reads as TGTGCCAGCAGCCTGACTGTTAACTATGGCTACACCTTC.

To note about this clone: The sample holds other DNA sequences that translate to the same CDR3. This chain uses TRBV4-3 with TRBJ2-3; D is unresolved. The CDR3 is 11 amino acids. Trimming cost V 1 base and J 6 bases, with 2 bases left between them. Germline V gene data show CDR1 as LGHNA and CDR2 as YSLEER. This CDR3 reads CASSQGDTQYF. DNA for the CDR3: TGCGCCAGCAGCCAAGGCGATACGCAGTATTTT.

The rearrangement links TRBV11-2 to TRBJ2-1, with no clear D. Trimming cost V 5 bases and J 4 bases, with 18 bases left between them. The CDR3 spans 16 residues. CDR1 is SGHAT and CDR2 is FQNNGV in the germline V gene. CDR3 coding DNA: TGTGCCAGCAGCCCCCTGGGTAGCCCAACGTACAATGAGCAGTTCTTC. Its protein product is CASSPLGSPTYNEQFF.

The chain combines TRBV18 with TRBJ2-1, with 13 bases aligning to TRBD2. V trimming: 3 bases; J trimming: 8 bases; junction bases outside the gene matches: 4. Germline V gene data show CDR1 as KGHSH and CDR2 as LQKENI. The CDR3 covers 15 residues. In DNA, the CDR3 is TGTGCCAGCTCACCGGGGACTAGCGGGGCCCATGAGCAGTTCTTC. Its translation: CASSPGTSGAHEQFF.